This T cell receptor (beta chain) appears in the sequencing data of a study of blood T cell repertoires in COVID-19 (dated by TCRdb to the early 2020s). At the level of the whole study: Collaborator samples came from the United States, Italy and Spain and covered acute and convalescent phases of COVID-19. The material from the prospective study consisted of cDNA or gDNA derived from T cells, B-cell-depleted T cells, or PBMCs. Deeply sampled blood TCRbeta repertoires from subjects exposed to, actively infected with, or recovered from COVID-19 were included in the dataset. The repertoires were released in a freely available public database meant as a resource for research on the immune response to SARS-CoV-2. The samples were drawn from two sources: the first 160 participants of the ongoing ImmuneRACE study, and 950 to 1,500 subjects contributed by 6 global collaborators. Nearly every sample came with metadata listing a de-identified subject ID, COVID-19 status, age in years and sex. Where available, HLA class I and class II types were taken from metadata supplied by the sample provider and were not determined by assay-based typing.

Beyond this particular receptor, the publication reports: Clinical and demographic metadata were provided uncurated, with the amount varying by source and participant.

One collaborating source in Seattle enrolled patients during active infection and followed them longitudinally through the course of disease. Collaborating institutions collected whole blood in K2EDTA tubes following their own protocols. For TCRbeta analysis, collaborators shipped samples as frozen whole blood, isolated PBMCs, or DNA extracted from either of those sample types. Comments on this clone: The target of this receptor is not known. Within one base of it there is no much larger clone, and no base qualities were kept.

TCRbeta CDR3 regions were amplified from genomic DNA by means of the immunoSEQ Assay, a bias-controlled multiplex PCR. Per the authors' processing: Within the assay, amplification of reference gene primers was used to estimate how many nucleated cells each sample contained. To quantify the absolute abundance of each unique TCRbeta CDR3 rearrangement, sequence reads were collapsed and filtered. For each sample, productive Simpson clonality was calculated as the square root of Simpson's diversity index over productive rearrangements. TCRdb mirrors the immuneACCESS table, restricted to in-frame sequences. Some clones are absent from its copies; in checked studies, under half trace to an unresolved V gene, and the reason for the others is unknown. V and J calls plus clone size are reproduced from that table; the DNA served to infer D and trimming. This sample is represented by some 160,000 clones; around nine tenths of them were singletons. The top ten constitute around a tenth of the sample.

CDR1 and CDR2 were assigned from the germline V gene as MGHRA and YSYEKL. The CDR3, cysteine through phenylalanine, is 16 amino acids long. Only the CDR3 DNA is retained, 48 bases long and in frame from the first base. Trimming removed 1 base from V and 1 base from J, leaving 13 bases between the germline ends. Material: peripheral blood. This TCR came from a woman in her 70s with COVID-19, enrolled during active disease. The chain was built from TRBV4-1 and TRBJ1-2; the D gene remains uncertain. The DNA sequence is TGCGCCAGCAGCCAAGCCCCTGGCACAAATAACTATGGCTACACCTTC. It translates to CASSQAPGTNNYGYTF.